The 15 T cell receptor beta chains below all came from one sample that was sequenced in a study of blood T cells in healthy people across ages. A second PCR of 7 to 11 cycles used a sample-barcoded 5' primer and a J-beta primer mix. TCRdb re-derived calls from the 5' RACE reads in MiXCR, one entry per CDR3 protein. In the table there are around 800,000 distinct CDR3 sequences, under 45% of which are singletons. The specimen was blood. The receptors shown here come from a man aged 60 to 75 in good health.

This clonotype was seen a few times. The chain has TRBV7-2 and TRBJ1-2, with no clear D. This CDR3 is built from 13 residues. Germline values: CDR1 SGHTA, CDR2 FQGNSA. V lost 6 bases, J lost 8 bases, and 16 bases lay in between. CDR3 sequence: CASSAMAAGGYTF. The DNA of the CDR3 is TGTGCCAGCAGTGCTATGGCCGCGGGCGGCTACACCTTC.

The chain employs TRBV18 and TRBJ1-1; the D is unclear. This CDR3 spans 13 amino acids. Trimming took off 6 bases at V and 3 bases at J, with 11 bases between the two ends. Germline V lookup: CDR1 KGHSH, CDR2 LQKENI. The CDR3 coding sequence is TGTGCCAGCTCCCGGAGTGGGGACACTGAAGCTTTCTTT. Translated: CASSRSGDTEAFF.

This clonotype was detected only a few times. The rearrangement joins TRBV6-5 to TRBJ1-2; the match to TRBD1 covers 8 bases. The germline V gene has CDR1 MNHEY and CDR2 SVGAGI. Germline trimming cut 6 bases from V and 5 bases from J; bases unmatched to any gene: 8. The CDR3 is 14 amino acids. The DNA of the CDR3 is TGTGCCAGCAGAAGTCCAGGGGGCTTGTATGGCTACACCTTC. It is translated as CASRSPGGLYGYTF.

This clonotype occurred once. The rearrangement joins TRBV5-1 to TRBJ2-3, with unresolved D. Germline values: CDR1 SGHRS, CDR2 YFSETQ. V lost 2 bases, J lost 1 base, and 11 bases lay in between. The CDR3 totals 15 residues. This chain's CDR3 is CASSLGDLRTDTQYF. The CDR3 DNA reads TGCGCCAGCAGCTTAGGTGACCTCCGCACAGATACGCAGTATTTT.

Of note for this clonotype: The junction does not match germline at one end; this may be a read error. J is TRBJ2-3 and V is TRBV29-1; TRBD2 matches at 11 bases. Germline V CDR1 and CDR2: SQVTM, ANQGSEA. The CDR3 contains 14 residues. The CDR3 sequence: CSVCPGLAADTRYF. In DNA, the CDR3 is TGCAGCGTTTGTCCGGGACTAGCGGCGGATACGCGGTATTTT.

In DNA, the CDR3 is TGCAGTGCTAGAGAGGGGGCGGCCAAAAACATTCAGTACTTC. Protein sequence: CSAREGAAKNIQYF. V gene TRBV20-1 combines with J gene TRBJ2-4; maybe TRBD1 (6 bases). Germline V gives CDR1 DFQATT, CDR2 SNEGSKA (reference sequence). This CDR3 is 14 amino acids long. V shed 0 bases and J shed 1 base, with 7 bases lying between them.

The chain joins TRBV7-9 to TRBJ1-4; D is unclear. Germline assignment: CDR1 SEHNR and CDR2 FQNEAQ (reference sequence). This CDR3 has 14 residues. Trimming shortened V by 7 bases and J by 7 bases, and 16 bases separated the two germline ends. CDR3 nucleotides: TGTGCCAGCACCGTAGACCGGGTAGTTGAAAAACTGTTTTTT. Translated: CASTVDRVVEKLFF.

The chain couples TRBV12-3 or TRBV12-4 to TRBJ2-3; 9 bases map to TRBD2. The CDR3 runs to 15 residues. The junction had 6 bases not matched to a gene; V was cut back by 7 bases and J by 1 base. For the CDR3, the DNA is TGTGCCAGCACCTTAGCGGGGGCCGGCACAGATACGCAGTATTTT. Amino acid sequence: CASTLAGAGTDTQYF.

This clonotype was counted only a few times. This chain joins TRBV2 and TRBJ2-7, with D uncertain. CDR1 is SNHLY, CDR2 FYNNEI, per germline. The CDR3 is 14 residues long. Trimming removed 2 bases at V and 5 bases at J, with 13 bases between. The CDR3 protein is CASSEQGTRHEQYF. For the CDR3, the DNA is TGTGCCAGCAGTGAACAAGGTACTCGTCACGAGCAGTACTTC.

This chain connects TRBV5-5 to TRBJ2-1; D is unresolved. The CDR3 runs 15 residues. V lost 1 base and J lost 5, with 13 bases in between. CDR1 is SGHKS and CDR2 is YYEKEE in the germline V gene (reference sequence). The CDR3 loop reads CASSLRLWSNNEQFF. The CDR3 bases are TGTGCCAGCAGCTTGAGATTGTGGAGCAACAATGAGCAGTTCTTC.

The V gene is TRBV27, the J gene TRBJ1-1; D is unresolved. CDR1 is MNHEY, CDR2 SMNVEV, per germline (reference sequence). V was trimmed by 6 bases and J by 5 bases, leaving 16 bases between them. The CDR3 contains 14 residues. The CDR3 region is CASRPARRVTEAFF. The CDR3 region has the DNA TGTGCCAGCAGGCCCGCTCGCCGAGTGACTGAAGCTTTCTTT.

This clonotype appeared a single time. A much larger clonotype is one base distant, so this may be a read error. The chain employs TRBV7-9 and TRBJ2-7; TRBD1 is a possible D gene (5 bases). In germline, CDR1 is SEHNR, CDR2 FQNEAQ (reference sequence). The CDR3 covers 13 residues. The CDR3 DNA follows: TGTGCCAGCAGCGTTCAGGGCCTCTACGAGCGGTACTTC. It translates to CASSVQGLYERYF.

This clonotype turned up a few times. The rearrangement joins TRBV20-1 to TRBJ1-4; D might be TRBD1 (6 bases). This CDR3 contains 11 residues. V was trimmed by 5 bases and J by 13 bases, leaving 14 bases between them. From germline, CDR1 is DFQATT and CDR2 SNEGSKA (reference sequence). The CDR3: CSAPDRVRLFF. The DNA for the CDR3 is TGCAGTGCTCCGGACAGAGTTAGACTGTTTTTT.

This clonotype was seen only a few times. This chain connects TRBV4-3 to TRBJ2-3; 14 bases align to TRBD2. The germline CDR1 and CDR2 sequences are LGHNA and YSLEER. This CDR3 has 18 amino acids. The V segment lost 3 bases and the J segment 2 bases; nucleotides outside the gene matches: 7. The CDR3: CASSQAGTSGGPTDTQYF. For the CDR3, the DNA is TGCGCCAGCAGCCAGGCCGGGACTAGCGGGGGACCCACAGATACGCAGTATTTT.

The chain couples TRBV20-1 to TRBJ2-1; possible D gene TRBD2, 5 bases. V was cut by 3 bases and J by 6 bases, with 15 bases left in between. Germline-derived CDR1 and CDR2 are DFQATT and SNEGSKA (reference sequence). This CDR3 is 14 amino acids long. The CDR3 spells CSASIRLAGNEQFF. The DNA of the CDR3 is TGCAGTGCTAGTATTCGGCTAGCTGGCAATGAGCAGTTCTTC.